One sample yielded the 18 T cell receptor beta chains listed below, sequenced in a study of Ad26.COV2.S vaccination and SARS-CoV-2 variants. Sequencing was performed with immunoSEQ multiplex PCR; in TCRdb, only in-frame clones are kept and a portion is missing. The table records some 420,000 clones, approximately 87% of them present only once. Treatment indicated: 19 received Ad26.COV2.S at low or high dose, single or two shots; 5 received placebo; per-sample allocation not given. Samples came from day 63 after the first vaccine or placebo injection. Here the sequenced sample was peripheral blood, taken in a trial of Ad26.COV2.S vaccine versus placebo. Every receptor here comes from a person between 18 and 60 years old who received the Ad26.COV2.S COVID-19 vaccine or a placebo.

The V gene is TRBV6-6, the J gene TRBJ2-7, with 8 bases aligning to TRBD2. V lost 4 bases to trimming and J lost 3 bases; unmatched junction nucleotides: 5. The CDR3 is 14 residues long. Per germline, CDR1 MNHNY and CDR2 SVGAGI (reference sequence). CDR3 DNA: TGTGCCAGCAGTTCCGGGACTAGTCACTACGAGCAGTACTTC. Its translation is CASSSGTSHYEQYF.

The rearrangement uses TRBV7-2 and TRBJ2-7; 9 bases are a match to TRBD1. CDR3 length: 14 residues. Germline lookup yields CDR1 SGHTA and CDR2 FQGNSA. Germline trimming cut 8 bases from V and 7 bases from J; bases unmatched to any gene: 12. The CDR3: CASGPSGTGLEQYF. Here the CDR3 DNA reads TGTGCCAGCGGCCCATCCGGGACAGGGCTAGAGCAGTACTTC.

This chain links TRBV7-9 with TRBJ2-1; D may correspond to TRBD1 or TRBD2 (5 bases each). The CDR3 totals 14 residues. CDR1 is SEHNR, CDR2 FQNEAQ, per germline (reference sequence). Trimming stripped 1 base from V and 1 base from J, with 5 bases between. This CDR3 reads CASSLGGSYNEQFF. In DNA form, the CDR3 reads TGTGCCAGCAGCTTAGGGGGGTCCTACAATGAGCAGTTCTTC. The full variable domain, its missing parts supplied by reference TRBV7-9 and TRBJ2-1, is DTGVSQNPRHKITKRGQNVTFRCDPISEHNRLYWYRQTLGQGPEFLTYFQNEAQLEKSRLLSDRFSAERPKGSFSTLEIQRTEQGDSAMYLCASSLGGSYNEQFFGPGTRLTVL.

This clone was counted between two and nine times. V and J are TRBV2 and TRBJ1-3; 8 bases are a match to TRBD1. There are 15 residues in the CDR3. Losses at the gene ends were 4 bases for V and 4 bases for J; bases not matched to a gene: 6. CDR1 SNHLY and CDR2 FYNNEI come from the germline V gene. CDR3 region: CASSVTGAQGNTIYF. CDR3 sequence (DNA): TGTGCCAGCAGTGTGACAGGGGCTCAGGGAAACACCATATATTTT.

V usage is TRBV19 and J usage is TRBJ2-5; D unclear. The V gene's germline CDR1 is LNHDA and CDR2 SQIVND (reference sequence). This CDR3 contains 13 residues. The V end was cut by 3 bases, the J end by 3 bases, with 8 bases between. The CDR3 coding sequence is TGTGCCAGTAGTATTAGCCGGAAAGAGACCCAGTACTTC. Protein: CASSISRKETQYF.

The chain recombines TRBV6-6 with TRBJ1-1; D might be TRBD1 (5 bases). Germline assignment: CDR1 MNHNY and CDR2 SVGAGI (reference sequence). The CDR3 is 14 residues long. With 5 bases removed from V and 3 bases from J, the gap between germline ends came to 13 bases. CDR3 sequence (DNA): TGTGCCAGCAGTCTTCAGGGAGGATACACTGAAGCTTTCTTT. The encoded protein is CASSLQGGYTEAFF.

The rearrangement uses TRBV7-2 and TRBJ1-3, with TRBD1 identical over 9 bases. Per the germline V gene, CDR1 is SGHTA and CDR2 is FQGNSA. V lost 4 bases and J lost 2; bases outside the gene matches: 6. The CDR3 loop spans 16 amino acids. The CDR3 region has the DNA TGTGCCAGCAGCTCGCGACAGGGGGGAACTGGAAACACCATATATTTT. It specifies CASSSRQGGTGNTIYF.

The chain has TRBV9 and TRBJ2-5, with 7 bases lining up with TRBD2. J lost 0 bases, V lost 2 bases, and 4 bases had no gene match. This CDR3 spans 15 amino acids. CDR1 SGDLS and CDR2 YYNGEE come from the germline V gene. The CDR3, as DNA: TGTGCCAGCAGCGTCGGTGCGGGGGACCAAGAGACCCAGTACTTC. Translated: CASSVGAGDQETQYF.

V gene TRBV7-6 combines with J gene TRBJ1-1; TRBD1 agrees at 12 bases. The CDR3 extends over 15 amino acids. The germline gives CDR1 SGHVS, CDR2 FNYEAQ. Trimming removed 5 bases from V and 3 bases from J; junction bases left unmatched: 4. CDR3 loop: CASSRGTGGDTEAFF. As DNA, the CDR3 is TGTGCCAGCAGCCGCGGGACAGGGGGCGACACTGAAGCTTTCTTT. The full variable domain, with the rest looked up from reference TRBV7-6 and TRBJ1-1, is GAGVSQSPRYKVTKRGQDVALRCDPISGHVSLYWYRQALGQGPEFLTYFNYEAQQDKSGLPNDRFSAERPEGSISTLTIQRTEQRDSAMYRCASSRGTGGDTEAFFGQGTRLTVV.

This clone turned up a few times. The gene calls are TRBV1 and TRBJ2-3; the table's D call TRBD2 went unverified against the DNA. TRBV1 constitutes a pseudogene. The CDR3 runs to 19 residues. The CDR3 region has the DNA TGCACCAGCAGCCAAGATCTCAGGGTAGCGGGGGAGTTCACAGATACGCAGTATTTT. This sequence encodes CTSSQDLRVAGEFTDTQYF.

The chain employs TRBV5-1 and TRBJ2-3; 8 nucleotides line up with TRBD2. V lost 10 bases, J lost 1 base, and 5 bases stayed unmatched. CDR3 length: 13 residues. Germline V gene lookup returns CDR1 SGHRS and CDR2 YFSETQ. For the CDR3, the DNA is TGCGCCTCTGAAGCGGGAGGCACAGATACGCAGTATTTT. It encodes CASEAGGTDTQYF.

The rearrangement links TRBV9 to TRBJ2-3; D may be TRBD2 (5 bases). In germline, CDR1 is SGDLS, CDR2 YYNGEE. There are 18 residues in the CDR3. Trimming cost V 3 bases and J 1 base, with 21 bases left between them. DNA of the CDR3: TGTGCCAGCAGCGAGTCAACGGTGAGGACGGAGGGCACAGATACGCAGTATTTT. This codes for CASSESTVRTEGTDTQYF.

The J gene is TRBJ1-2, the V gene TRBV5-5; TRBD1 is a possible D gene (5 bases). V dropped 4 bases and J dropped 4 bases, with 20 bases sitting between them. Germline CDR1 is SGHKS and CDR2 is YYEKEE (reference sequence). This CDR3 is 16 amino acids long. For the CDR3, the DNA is TGTGCCAGCAGCCCCGGGGACGTTCACGATAGCTATGGCTACACCTTC. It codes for CASSPGDVHDSYGYTF.

CDR3 sequence reads: CASSEVNRGFTDTQYF. The DNA of the CDR3 is TGCGCCAGCAGTGAAGTTAACAGGGGGTTCACAGATACGCAGTATTTT. J is TRBJ2-3 and V is TRBV10-1, with 8 bases fitting TRBD1. The junction had 7 bases not matched to a gene; V was cut back by 3 bases and J by 2 bases. The CDR3 loop spans 16 amino acids. Looked up from germline, CDR1 is WNHNN and CDR2 is SYGVQD (reference sequence).

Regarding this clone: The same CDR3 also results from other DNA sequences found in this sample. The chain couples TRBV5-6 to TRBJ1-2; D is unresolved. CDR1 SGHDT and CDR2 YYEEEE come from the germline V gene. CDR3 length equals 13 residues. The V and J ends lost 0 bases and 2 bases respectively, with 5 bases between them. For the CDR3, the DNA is TGTGCCAGCAGCTTGGGCTCGAACTATGGCTACACCTTC. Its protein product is CASSLGSNYGYTF.

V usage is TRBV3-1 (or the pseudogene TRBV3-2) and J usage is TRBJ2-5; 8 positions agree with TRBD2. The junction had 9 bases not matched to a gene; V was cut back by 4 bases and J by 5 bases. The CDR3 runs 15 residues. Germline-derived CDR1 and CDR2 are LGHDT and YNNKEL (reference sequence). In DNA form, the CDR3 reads TGTGCCAGCAGCCCCCGGGGGGGTCTCTGGGAGACCCAGTACTTC. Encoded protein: CASSPRGGLWETQYF.

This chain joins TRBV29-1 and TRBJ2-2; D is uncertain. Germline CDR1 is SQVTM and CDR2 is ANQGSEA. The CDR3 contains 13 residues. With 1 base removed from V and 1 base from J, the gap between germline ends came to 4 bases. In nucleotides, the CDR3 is TGCAGCGTTGAAGGACTGAACACCGGGGAGCTGTTTTTT. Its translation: CSVEGLNTGELFF.

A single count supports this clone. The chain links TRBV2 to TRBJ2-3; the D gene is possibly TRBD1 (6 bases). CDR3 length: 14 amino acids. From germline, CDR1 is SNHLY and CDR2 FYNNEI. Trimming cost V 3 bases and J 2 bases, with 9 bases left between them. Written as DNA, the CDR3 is TGTGCCAGCAGTGACACAGGGTCCACAGATACGCAGTATTTT. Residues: CASSDTGSTDTQYF.